In terms of frequency, the clone carrying this T cell receptor beta chain is medium-sized. UMI-labeled 5' RACE was the method by which TCR beta libraries were made. From the 5' RACE reads, TCRdb lists one entry per CDR3 protein and no DNA. Its clone listing holds over 8,000 distinct CDR3 sequences. Classification as TPEX applied to CCR7+ PD-1+ TIGIT+ early memory CD8+ T cells bearing exhausted-like traits. This entry is derived from a study of human CD8 memory T cell subsets. The source material was CD8+ T cells from PBMCs. The TCR was taken from a human donor in good health.

The CDR3 reads CSADGLDLSDTQYF. The chain uses TRBV20-1 and TRBJ2-3. Per germline, CDR1 DFQATT and CDR2 SNEGSKA (reference sequence). This CDR3 has 14 amino acids.